The 27 T cell receptor beta chains below come from one sample, sequenced in a study of shared clonotypes between healthy human individuals. Data came from immunoSEQ multiplex PCR; TCRdb stores just in-frame clones and leaves some out. The sample has fewer than 3 million clones; 85% to 95% are singletons. Material for sequencing was naive CD4+ T cells from PBMCs. Subset here: CD45RA+ positively selected. The receptors stem from a man between 18 and 35 years old in good health. Some clones in this sample may be carry-over from other donors' samples.

The V and J genes are TRBV28 and TRBJ2-7, with TRBD2 matching over 7 bases. Unmatched junction bases numbered 14, after V lost 8 bases and J lost 4 bases. This CDR3 spans 15 amino acids. CDR1 and CDR2 from the germline V gene are MDHEN and SYDVKM. The CDR3 DNA reads as TGTGCCAGCTGGGGGGGTCGGCAGGGAGTTTACGAGCAGTACTTC. It translates to CASWGGRQGVYEQYF.

J is TRBJ1-4 and V is TRBV27; TRBD1 is a possible D gene (5 bases). Germline-derived CDR1 and CDR2 are MNHEY and SMNVEV (reference sequence). Trimming took off 11 bases at V and 7 bases at J, with 26 bases between the two ends. The CDR3 is 16 residues long. Here the CDR3 DNA reads TGTGCCGGGGGAAAGGCCGGGTGGGAGTGGGGTGAAAAACTGTTTTTT. Translation gives CAGGKAGWEWGEKLFF.

The gene calls are TRBV19 and TRBJ1-1, with 9 bases identical to TRBD1. Looked up from germline, CDR1 is LNHDA and CDR2 is SQIVND (reference sequence). This CDR3 contains 13 residues. V shed 4 bases and J 6 bases; nucleotides not matched to a gene: 3. CDR3 residues: CASSSRQGAEAFF. Written as DNA, the CDR3 is TGTGCCAGTAGTAGCCGACAGGGGGCTGAAGCTTTCTTT.

This clone was seen just once. Other nucleotide sequences in the sample specify the same CDR3. This chain connects TRBV28 to TRBJ2-7; possibly TRBD1 for D (5 bases). In germline, CDR1 is MDHEN, CDR2 SYDVKM. CDR3 length equals 11 residues. V lost 5 bases, J lost 4 bases, and 6 bases lay in between. For the CDR3, the DNA is TGTGCCAGCAGTACAGGTTACGAGCAGTACTTC. Amino acid sequence: CASSTGYEQYF.

V and J are TRBV30 and TRBJ1-5, with a weak D call TRBD1 (6 bases). Germline-derived CDR1 and CDR2 are GTSNPN and SVGIG (reference sequence). The CDR3 runs 13 residues. V was trimmed by 5 bases and J by 6 bases, leaving 14 bases between them. In DNA, the CDR3 is TGTGCCTGGGAGAAGGGGGTAGGTCAGCCCCAGCATTTT. Translated: CAWEKGVGQPQHF. The full variable domain, in which reference TRBV30 and TRBJ1-5 provide the parts outside the CDR3, is SQTIHQWPATLVQPVGSPLSLECTVEGTSNPNLYWYRQAAGRGLQLLFYSVGIGQISSEVPQNLSASRPQDRQFILSSKKLLLSDSGFYLCAWEKGVGQPQHFGDGTRLSIL.

This rearrangement joins TRBV5-5 to TRBJ1-1; maybe TRBD1 (5 bases). With 4 bases removed from V and 4 bases from J, the gap between germline ends came to 14 bases. Germline V gene sequence: CDR1 SGHKS, CDR2 YYEKEE (reference sequence). The CDR3 totals 14 residues. DNA for the CDR3: TGTGCCAGCAGCCCCCGGGGGGATGGCACTGAAGCTTTCTTT. Translated: CASSPRGDGTEAFF.

The chain combines TRBV5-1 with TRBJ1-1, with D perhaps TRBD1 (5 bases). This CDR3 has 13 amino acids. Trimming cost V 3 bases and J 4 bases, with 10 bases left between them. CDR1 and CDR2 (germline): SGHRS, YFSETQ. The CDR3 coding sequence is TGCGCCAGCAGCTGGCAGGGACCCACTGAAGCTTTCTTT. Translating gives CASSWQGPTEAFF.

This sequence joins TRBV28 and TRBJ1-5; D gene ambiguous. CDR3 length equals 14 residues. Germline V gene lookup returns CDR1 MDHEN and CDR2 SYDVKM. V lost 7 bases, J lost 0 bases, and 10 bases lay in between. CDR3 protein: CASTSSFSNQPQHF. Written as DNA, the CDR3 is TGTGCCAGCACCAGCTCCTTTAGCAATCAGCCCCAGCATTTT.

V usage is TRBV28 and J usage is TRBJ2-7, with 7 bases fitting TRBD1. The V gene end was trimmed by 6 bases and the J gene end by 3 bases; junction bases not matched to a gene: 11. Germline CDR1 reads MDHEN; CDR2 reads SYDVKM. This CDR3 region has 15 residues. The CDR3, as DNA: TGTGCCAGCAGCCCTCCGACAGGGAAAGGCTACGAGCAGTACTTC. It is translated as CASSPPTGKGYEQYF. The variable domain in full, with the rest retrieved from reference TRBV28 and TRBJ2-7, is DVKVTQSSRYLVKRTGEKVFLECVQDMDHENMFWYRQDPGLGLRLIYFSYDVKMKEKGDIPEGYSVSREKKERFSLILESASTNQTSMYLCASSPPTGKGYEQYFGPGTRLTVT.

The J gene is TRBJ2-5, the V gene TRBV6-1, with D maybe TRBD1 (5 bases). CDR3 length equals 13 residues. Germline V gene lookup returns CDR1 MNHNS and CDR2 SASEGT. Trimming cost V 5 bases and J 1 base, with 8 bases left between them. Here the CDR3 reads CASSPGIQETQYF. CDR3 coding DNA: TGTGCCAGCAGTCCAGGGATCCAAGAGACCCAGTACTTC.

The V gene is TRBV19, the J gene TRBJ2-6; D is perhaps TRBD2 (5 bases). V gave up 3 bases and J gave up 0 bases, with 6 bases separating them. From germline, CDR1 is LNHDA and CDR2 SQIVND (reference sequence). The CDR3 sequence is 15 residues long. CDR3 sequence reads: CASSIRDSGANVLTF. For the CDR3, the DNA is TGTGCCAGTAGTATTCGGGACTCTGGGGCCAACGTCCTGACTTTC.

The genes are TRBV27 and TRBJ2-7, with 9 bases matching TRBD2. V trimming: 8 bases; J trimming: 7 bases; junction bases outside the gene matches: 15. Germline V CDR1 and CDR2: MNHEY, SMNVEV (reference sequence). There are 15 residues in the CDR3. The CDR3 DNA reads TGTGCCAGCCGATCGTTAGCGGGAGTTGTAAGGGAGCAGTACTTC. Encoded protein: CASRSLAGVVREQYF.

The gene calls are TRBV7-2 and TRBJ2-7; 7 positions match TRBD2. From germline, CDR1 is SGHTA and CDR2 FQGNSA. This CDR3 has 15 amino acids. Germline trimming cut 0 bases from V and 5 bases from J; bases unmatched to any gene: 7. The CDR3 sequence: CASSLASGIMNEQYF. CDR3 DNA: TGTGCCAGCAGCTTAGCGAGCGGGATAATGAACGAGCAGTACTTC.

V is TRBV19 and J is TRBJ2-2; a possible D gene is TRBD2 (5 bases). This CDR3 comprises 17 residues. Germline CDR1 LNHDA, CDR2 SQIVND (reference sequence). Trimming cost V 5 bases and J 2 bases, with 18 bases left between them. CDR3 in DNA: TGTGCCAGTAGTGCCCTCCCCGGACTGACAAACACCGGGGAGCTGTTTTTT. Protein product: CASSALPGLTNTGELFF.

This chain links TRBV25-1 with TRBJ2-7, with TRBD1 as a possible D gene (5 bases). This CDR3 is 15 amino acids long. Germline V gene data show CDR1 as MGHDK and CDR2 as SYGVNS. The germline V and J ends were trimmed by 4 bases and 6 bases, with 19 bases remaining between them. The CDR3 bases are TGTGCCAGCAGTGCCCCTGGTAGGGGTGGTGCCGAGCAGTACTTC. Its protein is CASSAPGRGGAEQYF.

The table lists this clone with a count of one. The J gene is TRBJ2-3, the V gene TRBV5-1; D gene uncertain. The CDR3 has 15 amino acids. V was cut by 7 bases and J by 6 bases, with 21 bases left in between. CDR1 is SGHRS and CDR2 is YFSETQ in the germline V gene. In nucleotides, the CDR3 is TGCGCCAGCTCGAGGTGGGCACAGATGTTGGATACGCAGTATTTT. Its protein is CASSRWAQMLDTQYF.

This chain connects TRBV18 to TRBJ2-3; 7 bases match TRBD1. The germline V gene encodes CDR1 KGHSH and CDR2 LQKENI. This CDR3 is built from 15 residues. Trimming removed 5 bases from V and 0 bases from J; junction bases left unmatched: 5. The chain's CDR3 is CASSNQQGSTDTQYF. CDR3 sequence (DNA): TGTGCCAGCTCAAACCAACAGGGGAGCACAGATACGCAGTATTTT.

The V and J genes are TRBV9 and TRBJ2-3; D call uncertain. Germline CDR1 is SGDLS and CDR2 is YYNGEE. The CDR3 runs 14 residues. Trimming took off 3 bases at V and 6 bases at J, with 14 bases between the two ends. The CDR3 bases are TGTGCCAGCAGCGCCCTAATGGGGTCGGATACGCAGTATTTT. This codes for CASSALMGSDTQYF. Variable domain in full (rest from reference TRBV9 and TRBJ2-3): DSGVTQTPKHLITATGQRVTLRCSPRSGDLSVYWYQQSLDQGLQFLIQYYNGEERAKGNILERFSAQQFPDLHSELNLSSLELGDSALYFCASSALMGSDTQYFGPGTRLTVL.

The chain is built from TRBV7-9 and TRBJ2-7; 13 nucleotides line up with TRBD2. V trimming: 2 bases; J trimming: 7 bases; junction bases outside the gene matches: 8. The CDR3 sequence is 16 residues long. Germline loops: CDR1 SEHNR, CDR2 FQNEAQ (reference sequence). The CDR3 loop is CASSLSPTSGRFEQYF. CDR3 in DNA: TGTGCCAGCAGCTTAAGCCCGACTAGCGGGAGGTTTGAGCAGTACTTC.

The gene calls are TRBV7-6 and TRBJ2-5, with 9 bases matching TRBD2. CDR3 length: 17 amino acids. With V trimmed by 3 bases and J by 4 bases, 12 bases remained unmatched. Germline V gives CDR1 SGHVS, CDR2 FNYEAQ. Written as DNA, the CDR3 is TGTGCCAGCAGCTTGGTAGCGGGAGCGGCGGTAGGAGAGACCCAGTACTTC. It specifies CASSLVAGAAVGETQYF.

The gene calls are TRBV6-5 and TRBJ1-2; TRBD1 might be the D (5 bases). This CDR3 comprises 12 residues. V lost 2 bases, J lost 5 bases, and 6 bases lay in between. From germline, CDR1 is MNHEY and CDR2 SVGAGI. The CDR3 loop is CASSYPGYGYTF. As DNA, the CDR3 is TGTGCCAGCAGTTACCCAGGGTATGGCTACACCTTC.

V gene TRBV10-2 combines with J gene TRBJ2-7, with 9 bases that match TRBD1. CDR1 and CDR2 (germline): WSHSY, SAAADI. The CDR3 runs to 14 residues. The V and J ends lost 7 bases and 4 bases, in that order; junction bases with no gene match: 8. The CDR3 nucleotides read TGCGCCAGCACGGGACAGGGACGAGCGTACGAGCAGTACTTC. Its protein product is CASTGQGRAYEQYF.

This chain links TRBV2 with TRBJ2-1, with 9 bases fitting TRBD2. The CDR3 loop spans 15 amino acids. Germline CDR1 is SNHLY and CDR2 is FYNNEI. Unmatched junction bases numbered 6, after V lost 5 bases and J lost 4 bases. Here the CDR3 reads CASSSSGLAYNEQFF. The DNA for the CDR3 is TGTGCCAGCAGTTCATCGGGACTAGCTTACAATGAGCAGTTCTTC.

The V and J genes are TRBV5-1 and TRBJ2-7, with D possibly called TRBD1 or TRBD2 (5 bases each). The CDR3 is 14 residues long. Per the germline V gene, CDR1 is SGHRS and CDR2 is YFSETQ. The germline V and J ends were trimmed by 9 bases and 1 base, with 17 bases remaining between them. CDR3 bases: TGCGCCACCAGTCCCGGGACGCGTTCCTACGAGCAGTACTTC. Its protein product is CATSPGTRSYEQYF.

V and J are TRBV7-2 and TRBJ1-4, with D possibly TRBD1 on 5 matching bases. Germline CDR1 and CDR2: SGHTA and FQGNSA. The CDR3 length is 13 residues. Trimming took off 5 bases at V and 8 bases at J, with 12 bases between the two ends. CDR3 loop: CASSRDESEKLFF. CDR3 in DNA: TGTGCCAGCAGCCGGGACGAGAGCGAAAAACTGTTTTTT.

The rearrangement links TRBV28 to TRBJ1-2; 11 bases are a match to TRBD1. Trimming removed 6 bases from V and 5 bases from J; junction bases left unmatched: 11. Germline-derived CDR1 and CDR2 are MDHEN and SYDVKM. CDR3 length: 16 residues. The CDR3 DNA reads as TGTGCCAGCAGAACACACGCGGGACAGGGGGATTATGGCTACACCTTC. Translation gives CASRTHAGQGDYGYTF.

The chain uses TRBV20-1 and TRBJ2-7, with D perhaps assigned TRBD1 or TRBD2 (5 bases each). This CDR3 comprises 10 residues. From germline, CDR1 is DFQATT and CDR2 SNEGSKA (reference sequence). CDR3 in amino acids: CAGTRNEQYF. The CDR3 nucleotides are TGCGCCGGGACCCGGAACGAGCAGTACTTC.